The 12 T cell receptor beta chains below were found in one sample sequenced in a study of blood T cell repertoires in COVID-19. Libraries were prepared by immunoSEQ multiplex PCR; TCRdb keeps only in-frame clonotypes and omits some of them. The sample includes over 350,000 clones, about nine tenths of them seen just once. The sample consisted of peripheral blood. Receptor source: a woman aged 25 to 45 with active or convalescent COVID-19.

The V call is TRBV10-1, the J call TRBJ2-1; no firm D call. Germline CDR1 is WNHNN and CDR2 is SYGVQD (reference sequence). The V and J ends lost 4 bases and 3 bases respectively, with 10 bases between them. The CDR3 spans 14 residues. The CDR3 DNA is TGCGCCAGCAGTGCCGTGGGCAACTACAATGAGCAGTTCTTC. This codes for CASSAVGNYNEQFF.

This chain joins TRBV5-1 and TRBJ2-2, with TRBD2 identical over 9 bases. V lost 1 base and J lost 5; bases outside the gene matches: 9. CDR3 length equals 17 residues. CDR1 and CDR2 from the germline V gene are SGHRS and YFSETQ. Written as DNA, the CDR3 is TGCGCCAGCAGCTTGTTTGCGGGAGGGCCCTTTACCGGGGAGCTGTTTTTT. Encoded protein: CASSLFAGGPFTGELFF.

The gene calls are TRBV6-1 and TRBJ2-7; 7 bases are a match to TRBD1. With V trimmed by 1 base and J by 11 bases, 14 bases remained unmatched. CDR1 is MNHNS, CDR2 SASEGT, per germline. The length of the CDR3 is 15 residues. CDR3 loop: CASSEGLSGGQGEYF. In DNA form, the CDR3 reads TGTGCCAGCAGTGAAGGTCTCTCAGGTGGTCAGGGGGAGTACTTC.

V usage is TRBV6-5 and J usage is TRBJ1-6; a possible D gene is TRBD1 (6 bases). V gave up 0 bases and J gave up 9 bases, with 12 bases separating them. Germline V gene sequence: CDR1 MNHEY, CDR2 SVGAGI. CDR3 length: 15 amino acids. This CDR3 is CASSYSQGSRSPLHF. DNA of the CDR3: TGTGCCAGCAGTTACTCACAGGGTTCGCGTTCACCCCTCCACTTT.

The chain recombines TRBV13 with TRBJ2-1; 9 nucleotides agree with TRBD2. The J segment lost 9 bases and the V segment lost 0 bases, leaving 6 bases of the junction unmatched. The CDR3 runs to 15 residues. CDR1 is PRHDT and CDR2 is FYEKMQ in the germline V gene (reference sequence). The CDR3 loop is CASSLGRGGFFEQFF. In nucleotides, the CDR3 is TGTGCCAGCAGCTTAGGGCGGGGGGGCTTTTTTGAGCAGTTCTTC.

The genes are TRBV7-9 and TRBJ1-4, with 9 bases that match TRBD1. CDR1 SEHNR and CDR2 FQNEAQ come from the germline V gene (reference sequence). V trimming: 5 bases; J trimming: 0 bases; junction bases outside the gene matches: 7. CDR3 length: 17 amino acids. The CDR3 is CASSRTGALATNEKLFF. The CDR3, as DNA: TGTGCCAGCAGCCGGACAGGGGCCTTGGCAACTAATGAAAAACTGTTTTTT.

The rearrangement uses TRBV2 and TRBJ1-2; possibly TRBD1 for D (5 bases). The CDR3 contains 14 residues. Trimming left V 2 bases short and J 8 bases short, with 15 bases between. CDR1 is SNHLY and CDR2 is FYNNEI in the germline V gene. The CDR3 bases are TGTGCCAGCAGTGAACAGGGCCCCTGGGGAGGCTACACCTTC. Protein: CASSEQGPWGGYTF.

The chain joins TRBV4-1 to TRBJ2-5; D is perhaps TRBD2 (5 bases). This CDR3 spans 16 amino acids. Trimming cost V 0 bases and J 1 base, with 12 bases left between them. Germline-derived CDR1 and CDR2 are MGHRA and YSYEKL. The chain's CDR3 is CASSQDMRAFQETQYF. CDR3 sequence (DNA): TGCGCCAGCAGCCAAGACATGAGGGCGTTCCAAGAGACCCAGTACTTC.

V usage is TRBV19 and J usage is TRBJ2-1, with D perhaps matching TRBD2 (6 bases). The V end lost 3 bases, the J end lost 6 bases, and 12 bases lay between the germline ends. This CDR3 has 14 residues. Germline assignment: CDR1 LNHDA and CDR2 SQIVND (reference sequence). The CDR3 DNA sequence: TGTGCCAGTAGTATGGTGGGGGGTGTCAATGAGCAGTTCTTC. This codes for CASSMVGGVNEQFF.

For this clone: Other DNA sequences in the sample encode the same CDR3. J is TRBJ1-2 and V is TRBV25-1; 9 positions match TRBD1. This CDR3 comprises 13 residues. Germline V CDR1 and CDR2: MGHDK, SYGVNS. J gave up 4 bases and V 4 bases, and 1 base lay outside the gene matches. CDR3 residues: CASSVGQGYGYTF. The CDR3 DNA is TGTGCCAGCAGTGTGGGACAGGGCTATGGCTACACCTTC.

The rearrangement links TRBV5-6 to TRBJ1-1, with D unresolved. CDR3 size: 15 residues. Deletions cut 1 base from V and 4 bases from J, with 14 bases between. The germline gives CDR1 SGHDT, CDR2 YYEEEE. The CDR3 region is CASSLKWREGTEAFF. As DNA, the CDR3 is TGTGCCAGCAGCTTGAAGTGGAGGGAGGGCACTGAAGCTTTCTTT.

CDR3 DNA sequence: TGCGCCAGCAGCTTCGACAGATCTGGAAACACCATATATTTT. Its protein is CASSFDRSGNTIYF. The V gene is TRBV5-1, the J gene TRBJ1-3; D is possibly TRBD1 (5 bases). This CDR3 comprises 14 residues. Germline V gene data show CDR1 as SGHRS and CDR2 as YFSETQ. V was cut by 2 bases and J by 1 base, with 7 bases left in between.